This TCR beta chain appears in the sequencing data of a study of cytomegalovirus exposure and HLA in healthy donors. Concerning this clone: The target antigen is unknown.

The length of the CDR3 is 15 residues. V shed 3 bases and J 0 bases; nucleotides not matched to a gene: 4. Germline V CDR1 and CDR2: SGHRS, YFSETQ. Use of 60 Vbeta and 13 Jbeta primers characterized the PCR. The method was immunoSEQ multiplex PCR; TCRdb's version includes in-frame clones alone and lacks a portion of them. The sample's table shows about 210,000 clones. Study-level results: Earlier findings revealed that most TCR beta V segments proved productive either about 87% or about 30% of the time. The majority of CMV-associated TCR beta chains were reported as apparently HLA-restricted in a later analysis. A later analysis reportedly identified an Asian-associated ancestry cluster as carrying fewer N-insertions than the approximately 730-donor mean. Rates of TCR association differed by HLA locus in a later analysis, with DRB1 highest and HLA-C lowest.

The TCR sequence derives from a woman aged 25 to 39 in good health and CMV-seropositive. The chain carries TRBV5-1 and TRBJ2-5; 8 nucleotides match TRBD1. The sample consisted of PBMCs. The CDR3 DNA is TGCGCCAGCAGCTCCACAGGGGGATACCAAGAGACCCAGTACTTC. Translation gives CASSSTGGYQETQYF.